This T cell receptor beta chain is drawn from a study of CD8+ T cells in alopecia areata. The sequencing template was cDNA reverse transcribed from extracted RNA. Repertoires were generated with immunoSEQ multiplex PCR, while TCRdb's copy carries only in-frame clones and drops some. The table records 200,000 to 250,000 clones, about 53% of them present only once. This receptor was obtained from a human donor with alopecia areata. This material consisted of CD4+ T cells sorted from blood, taken at week 0.

CDR3 in DNA: TGTGCCAGCAGTCCCAGACAAGCAGCCTACGAGCAGTACTTC. It translates to CASSPRQAAYEQYF. V usage is TRBV27 and J usage is TRBJ2-7; D unclear. CDR1 MNHEY and CDR2 SMNVEV come from the germline V gene (reference sequence). Trimming left V 5 bases short and J 2 bases short, with 13 bases between. This CDR3 is built from 14 residues.